This is a list of T cell receptor beta chains from one sample in a study of beta chain features in type 1 diabetes. The protocol was immunoSEQ multiplex PCR, while the TCRdb copy is restricted to in-frame clones and leaves out a portion. The sample holds 200,000 to 300,000 clones, around 68% seen once. Sample: naive CD4+ T cells from blood. The receptors were gathered from a man younger than 45 in good health. Each CDR3 is given without its conserved first and last residue. D genes are given only for firm matches.

V	J	D	CDR3
TRBV29-1	TRBJ1-2	.	SVLNEDYGYT
TRBV2	TRBJ2-4	.	ASSERSEKNIQY
TRBV7-2	TRBJ1-2	TRBD1	ASSLGAAPGQGSGYT
TRBV30	TRBJ2-1	.	AWSPVVRNEQF
TRBV10-3	TRBJ2-1	.	AISRGDEQF
TRBV7-2	TRBJ2-3	.	ASSLVDIGTQY
TRBV30	TRBJ1-1	.	AWSVDANTEAF
TRBV7-9	TRBJ2-3	.	ASRKESGRDTQY
TRBV30	TRBJ1-1	.	AWSVGYFSNTEAF
TRBV4-3	TRBJ2-1	TRBD2	ASSQGLAGVWNEQF
TRBV25-1	TRBJ2-1	TRBD2	ASSLAGGNEQF
TRBV7-9	TRBJ2-7	.	ASSLGSGRKY
TRBV20-1	TRBJ2-7	.	SGGWDYEQY
TRBV29-1	TRBJ2-1	TRBD2	SGRTSAYNEQF
TRBV30	TRBJ2-5	.	AWSVSGLQETQY
TRBV29-1	TRBJ2-1	.	SAGGYYNEQF
TRBV30	TRBJ1-5	TRBD1	ACSGQGKQPQH
TRBV7-2	TRBJ2-1	TRBD2	ASSPTSGRKYNEQF
TRBV29-1	TRBJ2-7	TRBD1	SIGGQGTYEQY
TRBV29-1	TRBJ2-1	.	SVEPMAGHEQF
TRBV19	TRBJ2-4	.	ASRDGPAKNIQY
TRBV28	TRBJ2-1	TRBD2	ASVAGRSYNEQF
TRBV28	TRBJ1-2	TRBD1	ASSYRGGYT
TRBV5-4	TRBJ2-5	.	ATGNGPSKETQY
TRBV13	TRBJ1-2	TRBD1	ASSLGPGWQGDGYT
TRBV20-1	TRBJ2-1	TRBD1	SADRDRAV
TRBV4-1	TRBJ2-2	.	ASSGGQYTGELF
TRBV30	TRBJ2-1	TRBD2	AWSVRLAGGNVGNEQF
TRBV2	TRBJ2-5	.	ASSYPEGETQY
TRBV5-1	TRBJ2-7	TRBD2	ASSLAGRNEQY
TRBV7-6	TRBJ2-3	TRBD2	ASSGAGLATSTDTQY